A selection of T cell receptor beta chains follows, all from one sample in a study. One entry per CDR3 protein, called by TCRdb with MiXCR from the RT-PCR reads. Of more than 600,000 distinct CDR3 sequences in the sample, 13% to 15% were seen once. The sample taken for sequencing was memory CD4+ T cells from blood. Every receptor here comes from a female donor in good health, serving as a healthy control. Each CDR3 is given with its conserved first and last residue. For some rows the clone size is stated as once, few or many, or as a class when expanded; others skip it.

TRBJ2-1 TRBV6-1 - CASSGTSLWSYNEQFF
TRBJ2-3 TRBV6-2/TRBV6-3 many CASKGPGADTQYF
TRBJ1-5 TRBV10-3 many CAISDQGDSNQPQHF
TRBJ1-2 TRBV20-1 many CSASSDSGYGYTF
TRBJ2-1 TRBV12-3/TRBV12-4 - CASSYGPPGEQFF
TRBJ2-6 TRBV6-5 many CASSRTVPSGANVLTF
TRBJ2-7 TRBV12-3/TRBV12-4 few CASSPYSARDSYEQYF
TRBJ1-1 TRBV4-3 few CASSPRTGWGEGTEAFF
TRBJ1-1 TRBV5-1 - CASSLMAWGGAEAFF
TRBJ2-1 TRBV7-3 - CASSNSGPYNEQFF
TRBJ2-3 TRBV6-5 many CASSYSRGPDTQYF
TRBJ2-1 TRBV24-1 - CATSDPPGLAGANEQFF
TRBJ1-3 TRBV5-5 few CASRGAFSGNTIYF
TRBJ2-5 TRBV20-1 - CSARDGTSSGTQYF
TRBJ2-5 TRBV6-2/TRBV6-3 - CASNPGQNRGTQYF
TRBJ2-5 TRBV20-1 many CSARDQGSKETQYF
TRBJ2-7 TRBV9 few CASSVGPDGRGEQYF
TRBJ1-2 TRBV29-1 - CSVERSGGYPNYGYTF
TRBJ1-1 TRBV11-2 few CASSLDPGVTGEAFF
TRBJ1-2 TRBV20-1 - CTDSGESGYTF
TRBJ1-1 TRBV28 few CASSWEGRRTEAFF
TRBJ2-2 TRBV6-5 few CASSYRAGNTGELFF